Given below is one T cell receptor beta chain in context. Its antigen is as yet unknown. Trimming took off 5 bases at V and 4 bases at J, with 5 bases between the two ends. CDR3 length: 12 residues. Germline V gene lookup returns CDR1 MNHEY and CDR2 SMNVEV (reference sequence). Vbeta (60) and Jbeta (13) primers were used in the PCR. Data came from immunoSEQ multiplex PCR; TCRdb stores just in-frame clones and leaves some out. The sample lists around 100,000 clones; roughly 68% were seen once. These data are taken from a study of cytomegalovirus exposure and HLA in healthy donors. Study observations and caveats: Associated with HLA alleles at 0.05 false discovery rate in a later analysis were 16,951 TCR beta sequences. Associated with cytomegalovirus, according to the listing, were 150 to 200 TCR beta chains.

Samples came from healthy bone marrow donors. This receptor was taken from a woman younger than 45 in good health and CMV-seronegative. The V call is TRBV27, the J call TRBJ2-2, with unresolved D. The material sequenced was PBMCs. CDR3 nucleotide sequence: TGTGCCAGCAGTCGGTTCACCGGGGAGCTGTTTTTT. This sequence encodes CASSRFTGELFF.